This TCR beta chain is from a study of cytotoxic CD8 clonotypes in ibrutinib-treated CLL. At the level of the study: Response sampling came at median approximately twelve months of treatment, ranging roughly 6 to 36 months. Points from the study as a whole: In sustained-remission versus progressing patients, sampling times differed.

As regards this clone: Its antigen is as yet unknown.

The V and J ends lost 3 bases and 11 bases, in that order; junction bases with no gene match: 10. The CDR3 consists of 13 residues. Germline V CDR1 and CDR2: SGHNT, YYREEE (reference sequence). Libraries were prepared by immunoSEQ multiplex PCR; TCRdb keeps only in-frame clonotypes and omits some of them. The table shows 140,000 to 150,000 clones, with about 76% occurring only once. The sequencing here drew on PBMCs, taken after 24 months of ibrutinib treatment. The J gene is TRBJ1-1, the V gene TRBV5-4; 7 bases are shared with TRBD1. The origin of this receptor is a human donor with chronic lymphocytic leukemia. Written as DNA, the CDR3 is TGTGCCAGCAGCTGGGGGACAGAGATGATGGCTTTCTTT. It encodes CASSWGTEMMAFF.